Presented here are 11 T cell receptor beta chains from one specimen sequenced in a study of cytomegalovirus exposure and HLA in healthy donors. Primers included in the PCR were 60 Vbeta and 13 Jbeta primers. Libraries were prepared by immunoSEQ multiplex PCR; TCRdb keeps only in-frame clonotypes and omits some of them. The profile shows roughly 88,000 clones, 69% of them singletons. Sequences were obtained from PBMCs. All receptors come from a man in his fifties or sixties in good health and CMV-seronegative.

The chain recombines TRBV4-2 with TRBJ1-1; D not certain. Trimming pared 0 bases from V and 3 bases from J, leaving 20 bases between. Per the germline V gene, CDR1 is LGHNA and CDR2 is YNFKEQ. The CDR3 covers 18 residues. Written as DNA, the CDR3 is TGTGCCAGCAGCCAAGATGGAAGAGTGGGGAGGAGCCACACTGAAGCTTTCTTT. Protein product: CASSQDGRVGRSHTEAFF.

This clone appeared a few times. This rearrangement joins TRBV27 to TRBJ1-3; D unresolved. Germline CDR1 reads MNHEY; CDR2 reads SMNVEV (reference sequence). Trimming took off 0 bases at V and 7 bases at J, with 10 bases between the two ends. The length of the CDR3 is 14 residues. In nucleotides, the CDR3 is TGTGCCAGCAGTTTATCGGTGCGTTCCAACACCATATATTTT. Protein product: CASSLSVRSNTIYF.

J is TRBJ1-1 and V is TRBV5-5, with 11 positions matching TRBD1. V lost 5 bases, J lost 0 bases, and 0 bases stayed unmatched. The CDR3 totals 14 residues. In germline, CDR1 is SGHKS, CDR2 YYEKEE (reference sequence). In DNA form, the CDR3 reads TGTGCCAGCAGGGACAGGGGGCTGAACACTGAAGCTTTCTTT. This encodes CASRDRGLNTEAFF. Drawing the rest from reference TRBV5-5 and TRBJ1-1, the complete variable domain is DAGVTQSPTHLIKTRGQQVTLRCSPISGHKSVSWYQQVLGQGPQFIFQYYEKEERGRGNFPDRFSARQFPNYSSELNVNALLLGDSALYLCASRDRGLNTEAFFGQGTRLTVV.

This clone came up a few times. Other DNA variants within this sample encode the same CDR3. The chain joins TRBV9 to TRBJ1-1, with 11 bases aligning to TRBD1. This CDR3 comprises 14 residues. Germline CDR1 SGDLS, CDR2 YYNGEE. Trimming removed 3 bases from V and 5 bases from J; junction bases left unmatched: 3. CDR3 coding DNA: TGTGCCAGCAGCGCCCGGGACAGGGGGACTGAAGCTTTCTTT. Translated: CASSARDRGTEAFF.

The chain combines TRBV28 with TRBJ1-4; possible D gene TRBD1, 6 bases. The CDR3 covers 16 residues. In germline, CDR1 is MDHEN, CDR2 SYDVKM. V gave up 2 bases and J gave up 2 bases, with 12 bases separating them. CDR3: CASSLAGGQTNEKLFF. The DNA for the CDR3 is TGTGCCAGCAGTTTAGCGGGTGGACAGACTAATGAAAAACTGTTTTTT.

The rearrangement uses TRBV27 and TRBJ2-7; 8 bases are a match to TRBD2. From germline, CDR1 is MNHEY and CDR2 SMNVEV (reference sequence). The CDR3 covers 18 residues. The J segment lost 2 bases and the V segment lost 7 bases, leaving 19 bases of the junction unmatched. CDR3 loop: CASTLGGLEGPFTYEQYV. The CDR3 DNA is TGTGCCAGCACTCTAGGGGGACTAGAAGGGCCCTTTACCTACGAGCAGTACGTC.

The chain employs TRBV2 and TRBJ2-2, with 10 nucleotides matching TRBD1. The trim removed 4 bases at V and 7 bases at J, leaving 6 bases unmatched. Per germline, CDR1 SNHLY and CDR2 FYNNEI. The CDR3 has 15 amino acids. CDR3 protein: CASSGDRGIDGELFF. In DNA form, the CDR3 reads TGTGCCAGCAGTGGGGACAGGGGTATAGACGGGGAGCTGTTTTTT.

This clone was seen just once. The chain links TRBV2 to TRBJ1-4; D possibly corresponds to TRBD1 (6 bases). Trimming pared 4 bases from V and 3 bases from J, leaving 9 bases between. Germline V CDR1 and CDR2: SNHLY, FYNNEI. This CDR3 spans 14 amino acids. CDR3: CASSVGGANEKLFF. The CDR3 nucleotides read TGTGCCAGCAGTGTAGGGGGAGCTAATGAAAAACTGTTTTTT.

This clone turned up a few times. This chain uses TRBV4-2 with TRBJ1-2; perhaps TRBD1 as D (6 bases). V gave up 8 bases and J gave up 8 bases, with 12 bases separating them. The CDR3 length is 11 residues. The germline V gene encodes CDR1 LGHNA and CDR2 YNFKEQ. The CDR3 DNA is TGTGCCAGCGGCAGGGGTTGGGGCTACACCTTC. It translates to CASGRGWGYTF.

This clone was observed a single time. The rearrangement links TRBV30 to TRBJ2-3; D is possibly TRBD2 (6 bases). This CDR3 region has 17 residues. CDR1 and CDR2 from the germline V gene are GTSNPN and SVGIG (reference sequence). V gave up 2 bases and J gave up 2 bases, with 20 bases separating them. The CDR3 bases are TGTGCCTGGAGTTATCCCTCCTGGGGCGGGGTCACAGATACGCAGTATTTT. This translates into CAWSYPSWGGVTDTQYF.

In its sample, this clone was seen once. The rearrangement joins TRBV7-8 to TRBJ2-3, with TRBD2 matching over 8 bases. The J segment lost 6 bases and the V segment lost 7 bases, leaving 9 bases of the junction unmatched. Germline V gene data show CDR1 as SGHVS and CDR2 as FQNEAQ. CDR3 length: 14 residues. Here the CDR3 DNA reads TGTGCCAGCACCAACCGGGGGGGCAAGGATACGCAGTATTTT. The encoded protein is CASTNRGGKDTQYF.